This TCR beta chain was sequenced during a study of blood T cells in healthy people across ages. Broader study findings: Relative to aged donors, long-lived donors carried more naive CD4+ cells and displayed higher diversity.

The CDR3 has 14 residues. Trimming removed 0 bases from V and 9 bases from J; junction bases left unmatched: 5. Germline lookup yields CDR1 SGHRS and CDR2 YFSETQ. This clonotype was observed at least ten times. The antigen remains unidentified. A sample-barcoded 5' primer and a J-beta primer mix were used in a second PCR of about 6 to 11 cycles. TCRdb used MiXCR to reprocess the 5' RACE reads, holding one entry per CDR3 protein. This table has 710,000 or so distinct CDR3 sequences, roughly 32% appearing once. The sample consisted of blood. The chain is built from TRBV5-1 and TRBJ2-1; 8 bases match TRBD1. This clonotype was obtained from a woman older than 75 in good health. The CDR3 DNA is TGCGCCAGCAGCTTGGCGCAGGGGGCGGCTGAGCAGTTCTTC. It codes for CASSLAQGAAEQFF.